The 9 T cell receptor beta chains in this list originate from one sample, sequenced in a study of radiotherapy plus CTLA-4 blockade in lung cancer. The protocol was immunoSEQ multiplex PCR, while the TCRdb copy is restricted to in-frame clones and leaves out a portion. The sample yields around 44,000 clones, about 86% seen once. The source material was peripheral blood, sampled from a patient treated with radiotherapy plus ipilimumab. Receptors were obtained from a human donor with non-small cell lung cancer that progressed on radiotherapy plus ipilimumab. Some clones in this sample may be carry-over from other donors' samples.

The chain carries TRBV5-1 and TRBJ2-3; D is perhaps TRBD1 (6 bases). The CDR3 is 14 amino acids. The V gene's germline CDR1 is SGHRS and CDR2 YFSETQ. With 3 bases removed from V and 6 bases from J, the gap between germline ends came to 14 bases. The CDR3 region is CASSSNRESDTQYF. As DNA, the CDR3 is TGCGCCAGCAGCTCAAACAGGGAGTCCGATACGCAGTATTTT.

V is TRBV4-1 and J is TRBJ1-4, with a tentative D call TRBD1 (6 bases). Trimming cost V 5 bases and J 0 bases, with 10 bases left between them. This CDR3 has 15 amino acids. The germline V gene has CDR1 MGHRA and CDR2 YSYEKL. CDR3 DNA sequence: TGCGCCAGCAGCGCTCGGACAGCAACTAATGAAAAACTGTTTTTT. It codes for CASSARTATNEKLFF.

The J gene is TRBJ2-1, the V gene TRBV11-2; 9 bases are a match to TRBD2. This CDR3 has 15 amino acids. V lost 0 bases, J lost 7 bases, and 4 bases stayed unmatched. Germline lookup yields CDR1 SGHAT and CDR2 FQNNGV. The CDR3 DNA reads TGTGCCAGCAGCTTAGAGGGTAGCGGGGGAAATGAGCAGTTCTTC. Protein product: CASSLEGSGGNEQFF.

This clone was recorded only once. The gene calls are TRBV6-4 and TRBJ2-3; TRBD2 matches at 10 bases. The V gene end was trimmed by 3 bases and the J gene end by 4 bases; junction bases not matched to a gene: 4. The CDR3 has 15 residues. Germline CDR1 MRHNA, CDR2 SNTAGT. The CDR3 reads CASSEEAGGADTQYF. CDR3 nucleotide sequence: TGTGCCAGCAGTGAGGAAGCGGGGGGGGCAGATACGCAGTATTTT.

The gene calls are TRBV6-1 and TRBJ2-7; 9 bases match TRBD2. Germline V gives CDR1 MNHNS, CDR2 SASEGT. The junction had 3 bases not matched to a gene; V was cut back by 2 bases and J by 1 base. This CDR3 comprises 15 residues. In DNA, the CDR3 is TGTGCCAGCAGTGAAAACAGCGGGGGGTCCTACGAGCAGTACTTC. This encodes CASSENSGGSYEQYF.

The chain links TRBV7-8 to TRBJ1-2; 8 positions agree with TRBD1. The ends lost 3 bases at V and 3 bases at J; junction bases unmatched: 3. This CDR3 spans 14 amino acids. CDR1 is SGHVS and CDR2 is FQNEAQ in the germline V gene. The CDR3 loop is CASSFPTGDYGYTF. As DNA, the CDR3 is TGTGCCAGCAGCTTCCCGACAGGGGACTATGGCTACACCTTC. Drawing the rest from reference TRBV7-8 and TRBJ1-2, the complete variable domain is GAGVSQSPRYKVAKRGQDVALRCDPISGHVSLFWYQQALGQGPEFLTYFQNEAQLDKSGLPSDRFFAERPEGSVSTLKIQRTQQEDSAVYLCASSFPTGDYGYTFGSGTRLTVV.

V gene TRBV2 combines with J gene TRBJ1-5; D perhaps matches TRBD1 (5 bases). Germline V gives CDR1 SNHLY, CDR2 FYNNEI. The V gene lost 7 bases and the J gene lost 4 bases, with 17 bases spanning the gap. The CDR3 is 15 residues long. In nucleotides, the CDR3 is TGTGCCAGCACCCTACGGGGGTGGGCGAATCAGCCCCAGCATTTT. Translation gives CASTLRGWANQPQHF.

The chain is built from TRBV29-1 and TRBJ1-4; D perhaps matches TRBD1 (6 bases). The CDR3 runs 15 residues. Germline lookup yields CDR1 SQVTM and CDR2 ANQGSEA. The V and J ends lost 6 bases and 4 bases respectively, with 18 bases between them. CDR3 sequence reads: CSVRGRGQFNEKLFF. As DNA, the CDR3 is TGCAGCGTAAGAGGACGAGGACAGTTTAATGAAAAACTGTTTTTT.

Only one count was recorded for this clone. The chain recombines TRBV6-4 with TRBJ2-2; tentatively, D is TRBD2 (6 bases). The CDR3 sequence is 13 residues long. Germline-derived CDR1 and CDR2 are MRHNA and SNTAGT. Trimming shortened V by 4 bases and J by 3 bases, and 6 bases separated the two germline ends. The CDR3 loop is CASSASDTGELFF. In nucleotides, the CDR3 is TGTGCCAGCAGTGCTAGCGACACCGGGGAGCTGTTTTTT.